The 2 T cell receptor beta chains listed next were all sequenced from one sample in a study of T cells in Graves' hyperthyroidism and ophthalmopathy. Amplified regions were TCR beta CDR3 sequences from RNA transcripts. The study used the HTBI primer set for a first-round RT-PCR of the TCR CDR3. Via MiXCR, TCRdb re-called the multiplex PCR reads, giving one row per CDR3 protein. In the table there are about 130,000 distinct CDR3 sequences, approximately 20% of which are singletons. Sequenced input: blood. The receptors were gathered from a woman between 50 and 59 years old with Graves' hyperthyroidism that later progressed to Graves' ophthalmopathy.

This clonotype was seen at least ten times. The chain joins TRBV5-1 to TRBJ2-3; TRBD2 is a possible D gene (6 bases). Trimming cost V 1 base and J 3 bases, with 15 bases left between them. The germline V gene has CDR1 SGHRS and CDR2 YFSETQ. The CDR3 is 16 residues long. This CDR3 is CASSLSPLGRTDTQYF. In DNA, the CDR3 is TGCGCCAGCAGCTTGAGTCCCCTCGGGAGAACAGATACGCAGTATTTT. The whole variable domain, remainder taken from reference TRBV5-1 and TRBJ2-3, is KAGVTQTPRYLIKTRGQQVTLSCSPISGHRSVSWYQQTPGQGLQFLFEYFSETQRNKGNFPGRFSGRQFSNSRSEMNVSTLELGDSALYLCASSLSPLGRTDTQYFGPGTRLTVL.

This clonotype was counted ten times or more. The chain is built from TRBV6-1 and TRBJ2-7, with a possible D match to TRBD2 (6 bases). The germline V gene encodes CDR1 MNHNS and CDR2 SASEGT. The V end lost 5 bases, the J end lost 0 bases, and 17 bases lay between the germline ends. CDR3 size: 16 residues. This CDR3 reads CASSSPGRGSSYEQYF. CDR3 DNA sequence: TGTGCCAGCAGTTCCCCGGGGCGGGGCAGCTCCTACGAGCAGTACTTC.